This T cell receptor (beta chain) was documented in a study of T cell responses to AZD1222 COVID-19 vaccine. Clones were read by immunoSEQ multiplex PCR, and TCRdb kept only the in-frame ones, dropping some. The sample carries about 160,000 clones, 85% to 95% recorded once. Losses at the gene ends were 4 bases for V and 3 bases for J; bases not matched to a gene: 1. The CDR3 sequence is 13 residues long. CDR1 and CDR2 (germline): MNHEY, SVGAGI. This sequence joins TRBV6-5 and TRBJ1-1; 8 bases are a match to TRBD1. This TCR was recovered from an adult who received the AZD1222 COVID-19 vaccine. The source material was peripheral blood, sampled 28 days after the second AZD1222 dose. The CDR3 nucleotides read TGTGCCAGCAGTTTACAGGGGGACACTGAAGCTTTCTTT. Protein: CASSLQGDTEAFF.